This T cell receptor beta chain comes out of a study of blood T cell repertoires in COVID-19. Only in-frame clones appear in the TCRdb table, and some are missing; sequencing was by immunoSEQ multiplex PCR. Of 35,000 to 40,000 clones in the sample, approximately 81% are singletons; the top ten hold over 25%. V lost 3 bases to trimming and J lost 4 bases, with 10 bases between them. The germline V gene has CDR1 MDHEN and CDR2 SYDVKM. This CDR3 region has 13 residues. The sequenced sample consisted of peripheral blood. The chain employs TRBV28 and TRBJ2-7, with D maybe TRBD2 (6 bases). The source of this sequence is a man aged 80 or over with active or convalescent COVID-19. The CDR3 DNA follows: TGTGCCAGCAGTTTTGGGCGGGGTTACGAGCAGTACTTC. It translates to CASSFGRGYEQYF. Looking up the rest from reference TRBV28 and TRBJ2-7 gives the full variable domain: DVKVTQSSRYLVKRTGEKVFLECVQDMDHENMFWYRQDPGLGLRLIYFSYDVKMKEKGDIPEGYSVSREKKERFSLILESASTNQTSMYLCASSFGRGYEQYFGPGTRLTVT.